What follows is one T cell receptor (beta chain) and its context. The junction departs from germline at one end; a sequencing error may be responsible. This CDR3 comprises 15 residues. The germline CDR1 and CDR2 sequences are KGHSH and LQKENI. This record comes from a study of blood T cell repertoires in COVID-19. Study-level background: Samples taken during acute and convalescent COVID-19 were collected in the United States, Italy and Spain. The cDNA or gDNA used as material had been derived from T cells, B-cell-depleted T cells, or PBMCs.

Original methodology: The assay estimated nucleated cells by amplifying reference gene primers. Only in-frame clones appear in the TCRdb table, and some are missing; sequencing was by immunoSEQ multiplex PCR. V and J calls and clone size are those listed in that table; D and trimming were worked out from the DNA. The sample lists about 42,000 clones, approximately 90% seen once, with roughly 9.4% in the top ten. The rearrangement joins TRBV18 to TRBJ2-7; TRBD1 matches at 9 bases. The material sequenced was peripheral blood. The receptor was isolated from a man in his fifties with active COVID-19. CDR3 sequence reads: CASSPADRGPYKQYF. The CDR3 DNA reads as TGTGCCAGCTCACCAGCGGACAGGGGACCCTACAAGCAGTACTTC.